This TCR beta chain was captured in a study of regulatory T cells in long-lasting Graves disease. About the research overall: Persistent Graves' disease denoted over 5 years of antithyroid drugs plus positive TSH receptor antibodies. Study results and caveats: Repertoires from persistent disease leaned toward TRBV28, TRBJ1-2 and TRBJ2-5. The study found lower TCR diversity in persistent Graves' patients than in newly diagnosed ones.

About this clonotype: Its matching antigen is unknown.

TCR beta libraries were built with iRepertoire HTBI primers and Arm-PCR of CDR3 regions. TCRdb called the multiplex PCR reads again in MiXCR, with one record for every CDR3 protein. This sample carries roughly 400,000 distinct CDR3 sequences, over 20% of them seen once, and the ten largest clones take roughly 13%. CDR3 length: 14 residues. The V segment lost 2 bases and the J segment 4 bases; nucleotides outside the gene matches: 8. The germline gives CDR1 GTSNPN, CDR2 SVGIG (reference sequence). Sample time point: persistent/refractory GD, antithyroid drugs over 5 years with positive TRAb. Scientists built the TCR library using RNA that was extracted from PBMCs.

V is TRBV30 and J is TRBJ2-7, with TRBD1 identical over 7 bases. The TCR was taken from a female donor with Graves disease. The sample consisted of peripheral blood mononuclear cells (PBMCs), taken when the disease was refractory, from a patient treated with antithyroid drugs. As DNA, the CDR3 is TGTGCCTGGAGTTCGGGACAGAATTGGTACGAGCAGTACTTC. Translation: CAWSSGQNWYEQYF.